A selection of T cell receptor beta chains follows, all from one sample in a study of low-dose radiotherapy and immunotherapy resistance in tumors. TCRdb itself ran the reads through MiXCR, one entry per CDR3 protein. The data contain around 36,000 distinct CDR3 sequences, around a third of them singletons. Sequences were derived from PBMCs, sampled before treatment. These receptors originate from a male donor with gallbladder cancer. Both conserved end residues are part of each CDR3. Fields, in order: V gene, J gene, clone size, D gene, CDR3 protein, CDR3 DNA. The D gene is left open where the match is weak. Rows may omit the clone size; those that give it use once, few, many or a size class.

v_gene: TRBV20-1; j_gene: TRBJ2-4; abundance: many; d_gene: .; CDR3aa: CSARDEVVRALSFAQYF; CDR3nt: TGCAGTGCTAGAGATGAGGTGGTCAGGGCCCTTAGTTTCGCTCAGTACTTC
v_gene: TRBV11-2; j_gene: TRBJ2-2; abundance: .; d_gene: .; CDR3aa: CASSTMPGAGELFF; CDR3nt: TGTGCCAGCAGCACTATGCCGGGGGCCGGGGAACTGTTTTTT
v_gene: TRBV12-3/TRBV12-4; j_gene: TRBJ1-4; abundance: medium-sized; d_gene: .; CDR3aa: CASSFSAANEKLFF; CDR3nt: TGTGCCAGCAGTTTCAGTGCGGCTAATGAAAAACTGTTTTTT
v_gene: TRBV5-5; j_gene: TRBJ2-2; abundance: many; d_gene: .; CDR3aa: CASSLNRVPSGFRTGELFF; CDR3nt: TGTGCCAGCAGCTTGAATCGTGTACCTTCAGGTTTTAGGACCGGGGAGCTGTTTTTT
v_gene: TRBV7-2; j_gene: TRBJ2-5; abundance: many; d_gene: TRBD2; CDR3aa: CASSFERGETQYF; CDR3nt: TGTGCCAGCAGCTTTGAGCGGGGGGAGACCCAGTACTTC
v_gene: TRBV12-5; j_gene: TRBJ1-4; abundance: many; d_gene: .; CDR3aa: CASALGVATNEKLFF; CDR3nt: TGTGCTAGTGCCCTGGGAGTTGCAACTAATGAAAAACTGTTTTTT
v_gene: TRBV3-1; j_gene: TRBJ2-2; abundance: many; d_gene: .; CDR3aa: CASSRSTGELFF; CDR3nt: TGTGCCAGCAGCCGATCTACCGGGGAGCTGTTTTTT
v_gene: TRBV7-6; j_gene: TRBJ1-1; abundance: many; d_gene: .; CDR3aa: CASSTTKNTEAFF; CDR3nt: TGTGCCAGCAGTACGACAAAGAACACTGAAGCTTTCTTT
v_gene: TRBV6-2/TRBV6-3; j_gene: TRBJ2-2; abundance: medium-sized; d_gene: .; CDR3aa: CASIPFGGSGELFF; CDR3nt: TGTGCCAGCATCCCGTTTGGGGGATCCGGGGAGCTGTTTTTT
v_gene: TRBV11-3; j_gene: TRBJ2-2; abundance: many; d_gene: .; CDR3aa: CASSTRSANTGELFF; CDR3nt: TGTGCCAGCAGCACCCGATCAGCGAACACCGGGGAGCTGTTTTTT
v_gene: TRBV28; j_gene: TRBJ2-1; abundance: .; d_gene: .; CDR3aa: CASTGPGANEQFF; CDR3nt: TGTGCCAGCACGGGCCCGGGAGCCAATGAGCAGTTCTTC
v_gene: TRBV11-2; j_gene: TRBJ2-1; abundance: many; d_gene: TRBD2; CDR3aa: CASSLSGGRSYNEQFF; CDR3nt: TGTGCCAGCAGCTTATCGGGAGGTAGATCCTACAATGAGCAGTTCTTC
v_gene: TRBV4-2; j_gene: TRBJ2-3; abundance: .; d_gene: TRBD2; CDR3aa: CASSQGLAGADTDTQYF; CDR3nt: TGTGCCAGCAGCCAGGGACTAGCGGGGGCCGACACAGATACGCAGTATTTT
v_gene: TRBV15; j_gene: TRBJ2-5; abundance: many; d_gene: .; CDR3aa: CATGRTFLGETQYF; CDR3nt: TGTGCCACCGGAAGGACTTTTTTGGGGGAGACCCAGTACTTC
v_gene: TRBV5-1; j_gene: TRBJ2-1; abundance: .; d_gene: .; CDR3aa: CASSLFPSGDNEQFF; CDR3nt: TGCGCCAGCAGCTTGTTTCCTAGTGGCGACAATGAGCAGTTCTTC
v_gene: TRBV9; j_gene: TRBJ2-1; abundance: many; d_gene: TRBD2; CDR3aa: CASSVGVAGGRGEQFF; CDR3nt: TGTGCCAGCAGCGTAGGCGTGGCGGGAGGCCGGGGTGAGCAGTTCTTC
v_gene: TRBV27; j_gene: TRBJ1-6; abundance: many; d_gene: .; CDR3aa: CASSLSGNGSPLHF; CDR3nt: TGTGCCAGCAGTTTATCGGGGAATGGTTCACCCCTCCACTTT
v_gene: TRBV20-1; j_gene: TRBJ2-2; abundance: many; d_gene: TRBD2; CDR3aa: CSAKSAGEDYGELFF; CDR3nt: TGCAGTGCTAAGTCCGCGGGGGAGGATTACGGGGAGCTGTTTTTT
v_gene: TRBV27; j_gene: TRBJ2-3; abundance: many; d_gene: .; CDR3aa: CASSNDRIRPDTQYF; CDR3nt: TGTGCCAGCTCCAACGACAGAATTAGGCCAGATACGCAGTATTTT
v_gene: TRBV5-1; j_gene: TRBJ1-2; abundance: .; d_gene: .; CDR3aa: CASSPELVSGGYTF; CDR3nt: TGCGCCAGCAGCCCGGAGTTAGTGTCCGGTGGCTACACCTTC
v_gene: TRBV28; j_gene: TRBJ2-7; abundance: medium-sized; d_gene: .; CDR3aa: CASSRAVGQYF; CDR3nt: TGTGCCAGCAGTAGGGCAGTCGGGCAGTACTTC
v_gene: TRBV5-1; j_gene: TRBJ1-1; abundance: many; d_gene: TRBD1; CDR3aa: CASSLALRDRGEVHTEAFF; CDR3nt: TGCGCCAGCAGCTTGGCTTTAAGGGACAGGGGAGAAGTTCACACTGAAGCTTTCTTT
v_gene: TRBV19; j_gene: TRBJ2-2; abundance: many; d_gene: TRBD2; CDR3aa: CASSSRTSGVNTGELFF; CDR3nt: TGTGCCAGTAGTTCCAGGACTAGCGGGGTGAACACCGGGGAGCTGTTTTTT
v_gene: TRBV5-4; j_gene: TRBJ1-5; abundance: .; d_gene: .; CDR3aa: CASSLDGTSNQPQHF; CDR3nt: TGTGCCAGCAGCTTGGACGGGACAAGCAATCAGCCCCAGCATTTT
v_gene: TRBV7-2; j_gene: TRBJ1-2; abundance: many; d_gene: .; CDR3aa: CASSPDRNYGYTF; CDR3nt: TGTGCCAGCAGTCCGGACAGAAACTATGGCTACACCTTC
v_gene: TRBV4-2; j_gene: TRBJ2-3; abundance: many; d_gene: TRBD1; CDR3aa: CASSLRETGGNGDTQYF; CDR3nt: TGTGCCAGCAGCCTTCGGGAGACAGGGGGCAACGGAGATACGCAGTATTTT
v_gene: TRBV7-9; j_gene: TRBJ2-1; abundance: many; d_gene: .; CDR3aa: CASSLKTYNEQFF; CDR3nt: TGTGCCAGCAGCTTAAAGACTTACAATGAGCAGTTCTTC
v_gene: TRBV5-4; j_gene: TRBJ2-5; abundance: few; d_gene: TRBD2; CDR3aa: CASSWTSGNGETQYF; CDR3nt: TGTGCCAGCAGCTGGACTAGCGGGAATGGGGAGACCCAGTACTTC
v_gene: TRBV20-1; j_gene: TRBJ2-1; abundance: many; d_gene: TRBD1; CDR3aa: CSASFPTGVWYNEQFF; CDR3nt: TGCAGTGCTAGCTTTCCAACAGGGGTTTGGTACAATGAGCAGTTCTTC
v_gene: TRBV12-3/TRBV12-4; j_gene: TRBJ1-4; abundance: few; d_gene: .; CDR3aa: CASSSGLNEKLFF; CDR3nt: TGTGCCAGCAGCTCAGGCCTTAATGAAAAACTGTTTTTT
v_gene: TRBV6-6; j_gene: TRBJ2-7; abundance: many; d_gene: .; CDR3aa: CASGEGTAYEQYF; CDR3nt: TGTGCCAGCGGTGAAGGGACCGCCTACGAGCAGTACTTC
v_gene: TRBV20-1; j_gene: TRBJ2-7; abundance: many; d_gene: TRBD1; CDR3aa: CSARDPRKGQGMKRGQYF; CDR3nt: TGCAGTGCTAGAGATCCGCGGAAAGGACAGGGGATGAAGAGGGGGCAGTACTTC